This T cell receptor (beta chain) was retrieved from a study of response to subunit inactivated influenza vaccine. V dropped 6 bases and J dropped 2 bases, with 10 bases sitting between them. The CDR3 is 12 residues long. Germline V lookup: CDR1 DFQATT, CDR2 SNEGSKA (reference sequence). One entry per CDR3 protein, called by TCRdb with MiXCR from the RT-PCR reads. The sample consists of some 480,000 distinct CDR3 sequences, roughly 11% of them appearing once. This TCR came from a man between 45 and 60 years old who received an inactivated influenza vaccine. The genes are TRBV20-1 and TRBJ1-2; no reliable D call. The sequencing here drew on PBMCs from blood, taken roughly 46 days after vaccination. The CDR3 nucleotides are TGCAGTGCCCGGCGGATGAACTATGGCTACACCTTC. The encoded protein is CSARRMNYGYTF.